This T cell receptor beta chain stems from a study of T cell responses to AZD1222 COVID-19 vaccine. Findings and caveats of the study: A reported finding is that nearly half of spike-specific TCRs target unmutated variant regions. Donor demographics were predominantly white British with a female majority; clonal diversity may be underestimated.

A note on this clone: The antigen remains undetermined.

Measured with immunoSEQ multiplex PCR; TCRdb has only the in-frame clones, and not every one. The sample contains approximately 64,000 clones, around nine tenths of which appear only once. This CDR3 has 15 amino acids. The V gene lost 6 bases and the J gene lost 1 base, with 12 bases spanning the gap. Germline CDR1 reads MNHEY; CDR2 reads SVGAGI. The TCR comes from an adult who received the MenACWY meningococcal vaccine as a control. The sequenced sample was peripheral blood, obtained 28 days after the second dose of the MenACWY control vaccine. This chain links TRBV6-5 with TRBJ2-2; a weak D match, TRBD2 (5 bases). Here the CDR3 DNA reads TGTGCCAGCAGGTCGCCGGGGATGAACACCGGGGAGCTGTTTTTT. Its translation is CASRSPGMNTGELFF.